This TCR beta chain is drawn from a study of tumor and adjacent non-tumor tissue in lung cancer. This sample's RNA came from whole unsorted tissue. The normal lung tissue was taken more than 3 cm from the tumor edge. Comments on this clonotype: The antigen is unknown. The CDR3 carries no conserved terminal phenylalanine or tryptophan, so it likely arises from a read error.

TCRbeta libraries were built with three rounds of nested PCR, modified from ARM-PCR. Using its own MiXCR run on the multiplex PCR reads, TCRdb lists one record per CDR3 protein. The sample has approximately 120,000 distinct CDR3 sequences; 50% to 70% are singletons. Study observations and caveats: Significantly higher TCR diversity was found in tumor than normal lung.

The receptor was derived from a man in his 60s with non-small cell lung cancer. The sequenced sample consisted of distant non-tumor lung tissue.

In DNA, the CDR3 is TGCGCAAGCAGTCCAGGGGGGAAAGCTTTCCTT. Translated, it gives CASSPGGKAFL. The gene calls are TRBV12-3 or TRBV12-4 and TRBJ1-1; 7 bases fit TRBD1. The CDR3 has 11 residues.